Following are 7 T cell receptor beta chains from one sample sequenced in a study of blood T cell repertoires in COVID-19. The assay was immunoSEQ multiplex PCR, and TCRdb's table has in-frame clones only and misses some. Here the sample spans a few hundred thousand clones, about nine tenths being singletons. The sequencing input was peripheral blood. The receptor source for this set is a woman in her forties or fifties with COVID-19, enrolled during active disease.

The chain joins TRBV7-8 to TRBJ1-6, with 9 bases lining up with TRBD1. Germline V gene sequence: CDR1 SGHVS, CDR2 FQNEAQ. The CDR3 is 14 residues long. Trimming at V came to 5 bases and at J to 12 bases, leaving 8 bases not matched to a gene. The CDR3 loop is CASSQETGGKPLHF. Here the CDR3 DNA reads TGTGCCAGCAGCCAAGAGACAGGGGGAAAACCCCTCCACTTT. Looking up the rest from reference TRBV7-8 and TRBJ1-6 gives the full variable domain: GAGVSQSPRYKVAKRGQDVALRCDPISGHVSLFWYQQALGQGPEFLTYFQNEAQLDKSGLPSDRFFAERPEGSVSTLKIQRTQQEDSAVYLCASSQETGGKPLHFGNGTRLTVT.

The CDR3 DNA is TGTGCCAGCAGCTTGAGGCAGGGAAATGAAAAACTGTTTTTT. This encodes CASSLRQGNEKLFF. The rearrangement uses TRBV7-8 and TRBJ1-4, with a possible D match to TRBD1 (5 bases). CDR3 size: 14 residues. The ends were cut back, 3 bases at V and 5 bases at J, with 10 bases in the middle. In germline, CDR1 is SGHVS, CDR2 FQNEAQ.

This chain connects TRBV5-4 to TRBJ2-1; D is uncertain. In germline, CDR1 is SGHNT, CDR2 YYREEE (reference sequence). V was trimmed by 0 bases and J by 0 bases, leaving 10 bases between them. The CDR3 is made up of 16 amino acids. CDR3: CASSLDAASSYNEQFF. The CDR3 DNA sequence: TGTGCCAGCAGCTTGGACGCGGCAAGCTCCTACAATGAGCAGTTCTTC.

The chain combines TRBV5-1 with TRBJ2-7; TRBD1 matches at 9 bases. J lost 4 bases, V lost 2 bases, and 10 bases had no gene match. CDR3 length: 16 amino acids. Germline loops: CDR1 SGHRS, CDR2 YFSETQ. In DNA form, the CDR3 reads TGCGCCAGCAGCTTCGCACCGGGACAGGGTTTATACGAGCAGTACTTC. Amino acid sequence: CASSFAPGQGLYEQYF.

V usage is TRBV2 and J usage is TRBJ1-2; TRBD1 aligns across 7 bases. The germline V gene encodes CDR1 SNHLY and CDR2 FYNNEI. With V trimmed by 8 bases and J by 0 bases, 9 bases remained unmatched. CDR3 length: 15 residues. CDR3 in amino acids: CASGPRDSTNYGYTF. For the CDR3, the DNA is TGTGCCAGCGGCCCGAGGGACAGTACTAACTATGGCTACACCTTC.

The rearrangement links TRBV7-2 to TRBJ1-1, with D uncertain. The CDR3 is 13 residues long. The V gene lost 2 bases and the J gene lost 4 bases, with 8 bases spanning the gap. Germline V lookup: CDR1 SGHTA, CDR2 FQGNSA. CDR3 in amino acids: CASSLNSITEAFF. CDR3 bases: TGTGCCAGCAGCTTAAACAGTATCACTGAAGCTTTCTTT.

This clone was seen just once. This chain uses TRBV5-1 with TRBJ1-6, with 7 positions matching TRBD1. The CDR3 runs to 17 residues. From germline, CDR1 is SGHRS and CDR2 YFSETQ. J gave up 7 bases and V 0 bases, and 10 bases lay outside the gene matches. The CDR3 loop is CASSLDPQDRLNSPLHF. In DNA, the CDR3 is TGCGCCAGCAGCTTGGACCCCCAGGACAGGCTAAATTCACCCCTCCACTTT. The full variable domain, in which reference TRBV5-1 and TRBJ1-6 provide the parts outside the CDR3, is KAGVTQTPRYLIKTRGQQVTLSCSPISGHRSVSWYQQTPGQGLQFLFEYFSETQRNKGNFPGRFSGRQFSNSRSEMNVSTLELGDSALYLCASSLDPQDRLNSPLHFGNGTRLTVT.